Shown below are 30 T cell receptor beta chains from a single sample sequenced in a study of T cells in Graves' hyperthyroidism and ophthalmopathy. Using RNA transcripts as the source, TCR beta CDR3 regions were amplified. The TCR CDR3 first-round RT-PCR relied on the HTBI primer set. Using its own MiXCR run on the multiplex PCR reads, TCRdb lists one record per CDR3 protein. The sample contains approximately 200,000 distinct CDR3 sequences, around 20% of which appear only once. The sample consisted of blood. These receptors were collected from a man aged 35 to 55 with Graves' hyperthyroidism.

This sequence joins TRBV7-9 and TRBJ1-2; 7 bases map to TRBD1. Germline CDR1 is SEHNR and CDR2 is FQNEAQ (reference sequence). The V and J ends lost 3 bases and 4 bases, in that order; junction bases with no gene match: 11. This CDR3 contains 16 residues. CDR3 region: CASSFSTGDLIYGYTF. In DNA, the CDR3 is TGTGCCAGCAGCTTCTCAACAGGGGACCTAATCTATGGCTACACCTTC.

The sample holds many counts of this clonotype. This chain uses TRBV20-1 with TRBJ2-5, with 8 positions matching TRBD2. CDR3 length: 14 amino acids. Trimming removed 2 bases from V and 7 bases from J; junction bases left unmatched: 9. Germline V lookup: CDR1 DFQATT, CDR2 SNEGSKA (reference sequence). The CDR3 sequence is CSARTGAGVGTQYF. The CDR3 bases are TGCAGTGCTAGAACGGGAGCGGGGGTGGGGACCCAGTACTTC.

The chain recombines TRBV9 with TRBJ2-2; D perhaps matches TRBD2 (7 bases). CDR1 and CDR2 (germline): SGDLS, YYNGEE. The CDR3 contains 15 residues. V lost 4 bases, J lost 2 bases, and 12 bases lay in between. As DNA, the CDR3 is TGTGCCAGCAGCCAAGGGGGGGCCAACACCGGGGAGCTGTTTTTT. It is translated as CASSQGGANTGELFF.

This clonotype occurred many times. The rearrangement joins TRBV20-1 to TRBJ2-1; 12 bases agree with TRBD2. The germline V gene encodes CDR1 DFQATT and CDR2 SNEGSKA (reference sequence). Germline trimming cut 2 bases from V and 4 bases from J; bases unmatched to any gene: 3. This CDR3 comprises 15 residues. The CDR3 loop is CSARTSGGSYNEQFF. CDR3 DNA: TGCAGTGCTAGAACTAGCGGGGGGTCTTACAATGAGCAGTTCTTC.

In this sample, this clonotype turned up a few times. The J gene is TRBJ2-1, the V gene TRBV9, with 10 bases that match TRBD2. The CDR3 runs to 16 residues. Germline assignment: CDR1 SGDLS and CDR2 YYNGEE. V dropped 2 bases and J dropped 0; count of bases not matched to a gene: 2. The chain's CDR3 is CASSVSGGASYNEQFF. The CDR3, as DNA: TGTGCCAGCAGCGTCAGCGGGGGGGCCTCCTACAATGAGCAGTTCTTC.

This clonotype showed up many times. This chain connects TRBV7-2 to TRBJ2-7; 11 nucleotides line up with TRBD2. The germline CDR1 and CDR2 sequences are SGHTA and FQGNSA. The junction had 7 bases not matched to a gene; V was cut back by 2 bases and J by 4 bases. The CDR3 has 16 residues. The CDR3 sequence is CASSLRSSGGHYEQYF. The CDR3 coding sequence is TGTGCCAGCAGCTTAAGGTCTAGCGGGGGGCATTACGAGCAGTACTTC.

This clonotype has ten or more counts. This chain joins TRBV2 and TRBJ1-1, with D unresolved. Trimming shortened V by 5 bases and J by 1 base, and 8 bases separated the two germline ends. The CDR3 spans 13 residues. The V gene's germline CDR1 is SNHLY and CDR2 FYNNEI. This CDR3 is CASSQHENTEAFF. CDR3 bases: TGTGCCAGCAGTCAACACGAGAACACTGAAGCTTTCTTT.

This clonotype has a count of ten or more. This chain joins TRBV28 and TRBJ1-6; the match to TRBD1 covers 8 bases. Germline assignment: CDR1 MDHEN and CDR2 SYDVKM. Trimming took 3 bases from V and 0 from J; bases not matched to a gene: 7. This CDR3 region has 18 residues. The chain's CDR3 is CASSFSGTGVSYNSPLHF. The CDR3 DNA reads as TGTGCCAGCAGTTTCTCCGGGACAGGAGTCTCCTATAATTCACCCCTCCACTTT.

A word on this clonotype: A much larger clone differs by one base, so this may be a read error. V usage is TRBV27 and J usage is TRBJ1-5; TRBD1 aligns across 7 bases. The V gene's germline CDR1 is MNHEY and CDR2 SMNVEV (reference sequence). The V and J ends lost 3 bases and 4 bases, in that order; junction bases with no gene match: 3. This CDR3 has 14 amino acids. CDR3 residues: CASSFQGVNQPQHF. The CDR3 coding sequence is TGTGCCAGCAGTTTTCAGGGGGTTAATCAGCCCCAGCATTTT.

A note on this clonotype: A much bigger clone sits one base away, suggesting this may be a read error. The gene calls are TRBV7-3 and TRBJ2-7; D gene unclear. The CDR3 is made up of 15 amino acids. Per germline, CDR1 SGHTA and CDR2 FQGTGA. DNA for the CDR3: TGTGCCAGCAGCTTAAATGCGAATTCGGCGAGCGAGAAGTACTTC. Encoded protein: CASSLNANSASEKYF.

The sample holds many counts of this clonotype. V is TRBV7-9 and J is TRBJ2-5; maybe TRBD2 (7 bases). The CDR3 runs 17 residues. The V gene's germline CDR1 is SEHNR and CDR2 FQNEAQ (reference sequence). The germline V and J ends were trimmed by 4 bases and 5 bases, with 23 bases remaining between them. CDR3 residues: CASSSGLGGANRETQYF. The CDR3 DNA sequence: TGTGCCAGCAGCTCCGGACTAGGGGGGGCTAATCGGGAGACCCAGTACTTC.

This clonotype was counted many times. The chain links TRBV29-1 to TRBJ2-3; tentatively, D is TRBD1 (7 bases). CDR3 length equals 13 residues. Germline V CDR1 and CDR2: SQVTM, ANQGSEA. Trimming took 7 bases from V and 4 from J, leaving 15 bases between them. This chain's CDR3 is CSGGQASADTQYF. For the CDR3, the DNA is TGCAGCGGAGGACAGGCTAGCGCAGATACGCAGTATTTT.

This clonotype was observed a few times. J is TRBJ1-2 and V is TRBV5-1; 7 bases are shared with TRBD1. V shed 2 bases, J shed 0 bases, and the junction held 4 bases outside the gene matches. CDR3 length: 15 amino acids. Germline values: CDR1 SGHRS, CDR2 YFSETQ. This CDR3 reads CASSFDRATNYGYTF. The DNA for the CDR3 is TGCGCCAGCAGCTTTGACAGGGCTACTAACTATGGCTACACCTTC. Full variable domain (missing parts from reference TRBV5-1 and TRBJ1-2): KAGVTQTPRYLIKTRGQQVTLSCSPISGHRSVSWYQQTPGQGLQFLFEYFSETQRNKGNFPGRFSGRQFSNSRSEMNVSTLELGDSALYLCASSFDRATNYGYTFGSGTRLTVV.

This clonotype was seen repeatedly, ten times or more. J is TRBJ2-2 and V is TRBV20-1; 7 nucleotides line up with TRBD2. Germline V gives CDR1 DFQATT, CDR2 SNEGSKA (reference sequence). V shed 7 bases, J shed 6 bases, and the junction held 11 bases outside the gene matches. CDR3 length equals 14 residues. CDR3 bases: TGCAGTGTCCCGATCAGCGGGGTCGCCGGGGAGCTGTTTTTT. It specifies CSVPISGVAGELFF.

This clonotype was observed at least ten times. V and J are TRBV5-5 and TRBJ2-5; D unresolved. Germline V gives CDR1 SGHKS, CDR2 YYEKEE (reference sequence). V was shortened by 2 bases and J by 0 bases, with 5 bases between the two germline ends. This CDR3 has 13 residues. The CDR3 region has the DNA TGTGCCAGCAGCTTCCCGGACCAAGAGACCCAGTACTTC. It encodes CASSFPDQETQYF. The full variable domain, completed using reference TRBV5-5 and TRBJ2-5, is DAGVTQSPTHLIKTRGQQVTLRCSPISGHKSVSWYQQVLGQGPQFIFQYYEKEERGRGNFPDRFSARQFPNYSSELNVNALLLGDSALYLCASSFPDQETQYFGPGTRLLVL.

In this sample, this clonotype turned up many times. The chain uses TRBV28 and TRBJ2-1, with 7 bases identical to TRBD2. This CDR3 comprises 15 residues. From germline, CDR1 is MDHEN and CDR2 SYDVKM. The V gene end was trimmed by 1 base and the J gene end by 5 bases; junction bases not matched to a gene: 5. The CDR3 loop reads CASSLLSGAHNEQFF. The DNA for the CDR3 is TGTGCCAGCAGTTTATTAAGCGGGGCACACAATGAGCAGTTCTTC.

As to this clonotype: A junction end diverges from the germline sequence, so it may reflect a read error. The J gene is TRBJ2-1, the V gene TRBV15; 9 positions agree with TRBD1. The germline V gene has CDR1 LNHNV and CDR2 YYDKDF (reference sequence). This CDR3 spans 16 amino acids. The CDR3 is CATSRAGTGSLNEQFF. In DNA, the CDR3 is TGTGCTACCAGCAGAGCCGGGACAGGGTCCCTCAATGAGCAGTTCTTC.

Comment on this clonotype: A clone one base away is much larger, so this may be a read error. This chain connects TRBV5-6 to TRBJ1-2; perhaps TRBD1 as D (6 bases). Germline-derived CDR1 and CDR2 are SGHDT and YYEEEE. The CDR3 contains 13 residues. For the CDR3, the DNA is TGTGCCAGAAGCTTGGGGGCGGGTACTGGCTACACCTTC. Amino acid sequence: CARSLGAGTGYTF.

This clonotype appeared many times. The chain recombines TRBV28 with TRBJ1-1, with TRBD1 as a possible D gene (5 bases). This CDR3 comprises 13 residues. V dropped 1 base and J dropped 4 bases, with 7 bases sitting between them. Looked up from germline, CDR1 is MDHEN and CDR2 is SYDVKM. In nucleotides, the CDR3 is TGTGCCAGCAGTTTATCCCAGGGCACTGAAGCTTTCTTT. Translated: CASSLSQGTEAFF.

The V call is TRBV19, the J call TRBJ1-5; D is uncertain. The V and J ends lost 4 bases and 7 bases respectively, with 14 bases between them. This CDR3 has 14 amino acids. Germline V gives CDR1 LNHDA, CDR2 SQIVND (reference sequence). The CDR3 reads CASSTRTYGQPQHF. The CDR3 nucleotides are TGTGCCAGTAGTACCCGCACGTACGGGCAGCCCCAGCATTTT.

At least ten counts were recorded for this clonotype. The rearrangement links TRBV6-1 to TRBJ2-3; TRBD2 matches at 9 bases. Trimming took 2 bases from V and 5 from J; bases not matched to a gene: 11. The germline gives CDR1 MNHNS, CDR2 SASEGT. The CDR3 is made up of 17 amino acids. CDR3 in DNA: TGTGCCAGCAGTGAAAGGGTAGCGGGGGCTGTCGAAGATACGCAGTATTTT. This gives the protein CASSERVAGAVEDTQYF.

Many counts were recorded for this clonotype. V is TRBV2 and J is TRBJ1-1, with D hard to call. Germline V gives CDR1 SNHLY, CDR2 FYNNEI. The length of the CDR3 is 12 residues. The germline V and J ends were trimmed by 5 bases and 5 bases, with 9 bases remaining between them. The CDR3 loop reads CASSLSGTEAFF. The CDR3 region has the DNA TGTGCCAGCAGTCTATCCGGGACTGAAGCTTTCTTT.

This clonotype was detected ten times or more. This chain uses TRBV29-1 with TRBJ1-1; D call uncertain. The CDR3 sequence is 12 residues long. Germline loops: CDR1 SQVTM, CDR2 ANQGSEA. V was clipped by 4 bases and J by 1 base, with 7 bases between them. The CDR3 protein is CSVATGNTEAFF. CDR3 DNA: TGCAGCGTTGCGACGGGGAACACTGAAGCTTTCTTT.

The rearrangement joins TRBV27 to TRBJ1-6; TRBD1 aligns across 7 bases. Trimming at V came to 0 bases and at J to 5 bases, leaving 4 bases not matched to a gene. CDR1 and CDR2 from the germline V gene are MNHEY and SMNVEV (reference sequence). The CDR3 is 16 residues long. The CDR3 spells CASSLSRGGHNSPLHF. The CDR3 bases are TGTGCCAGCAGTTTATCGAGAGGGGGCCATAATTCACCCCTCCACTTT.

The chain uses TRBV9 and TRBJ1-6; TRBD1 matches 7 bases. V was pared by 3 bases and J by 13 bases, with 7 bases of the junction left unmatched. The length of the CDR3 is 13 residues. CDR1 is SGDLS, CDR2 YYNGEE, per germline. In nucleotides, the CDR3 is TGTGCCAGCAGCGCGGGACAGACGGTTCCCCTCCACTTT. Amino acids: CASSAGQTVPLHF.

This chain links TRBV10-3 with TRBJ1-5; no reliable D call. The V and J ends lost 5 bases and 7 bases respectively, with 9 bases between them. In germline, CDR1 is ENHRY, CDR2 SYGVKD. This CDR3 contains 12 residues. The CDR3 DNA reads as TGTGCCATCAGTCCTGTGGGCCAGCCCCAGCATTTT. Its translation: CAISPVGQPQHF.

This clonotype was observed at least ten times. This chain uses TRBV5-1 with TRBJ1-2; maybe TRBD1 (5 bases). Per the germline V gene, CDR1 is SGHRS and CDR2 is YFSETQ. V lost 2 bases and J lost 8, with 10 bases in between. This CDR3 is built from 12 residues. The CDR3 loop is CASSFGTPGYTF. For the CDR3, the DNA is TGCGCCAGCAGCTTCGGGACTCCGGGCTACACCTTC.

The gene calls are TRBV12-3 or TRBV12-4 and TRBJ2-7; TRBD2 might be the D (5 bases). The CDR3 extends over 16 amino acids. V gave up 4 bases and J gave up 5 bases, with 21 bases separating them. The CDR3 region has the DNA TGTGCCAGCAGTTACAACCCGGAACAGAGGAGGCACGAGCAGTACTTC. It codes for CASSYNPEQRRHEQYF.

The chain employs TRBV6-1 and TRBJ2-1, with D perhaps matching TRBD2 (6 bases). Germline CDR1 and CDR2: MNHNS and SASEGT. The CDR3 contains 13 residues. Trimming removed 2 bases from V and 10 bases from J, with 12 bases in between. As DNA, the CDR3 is TGTGCCAGCAGTGAAACAGCGGGCGACGAGCAGTTCTTC. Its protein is CASSETAGDEQFF.

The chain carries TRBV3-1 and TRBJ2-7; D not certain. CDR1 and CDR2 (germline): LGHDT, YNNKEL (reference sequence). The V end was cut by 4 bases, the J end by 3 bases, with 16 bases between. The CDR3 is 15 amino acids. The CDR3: CASSRPLPGNYEQYF. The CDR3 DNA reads TGTGCCAGCAGCCGTCCCCTCCCTGGTAACTACGAGCAGTACTTC.